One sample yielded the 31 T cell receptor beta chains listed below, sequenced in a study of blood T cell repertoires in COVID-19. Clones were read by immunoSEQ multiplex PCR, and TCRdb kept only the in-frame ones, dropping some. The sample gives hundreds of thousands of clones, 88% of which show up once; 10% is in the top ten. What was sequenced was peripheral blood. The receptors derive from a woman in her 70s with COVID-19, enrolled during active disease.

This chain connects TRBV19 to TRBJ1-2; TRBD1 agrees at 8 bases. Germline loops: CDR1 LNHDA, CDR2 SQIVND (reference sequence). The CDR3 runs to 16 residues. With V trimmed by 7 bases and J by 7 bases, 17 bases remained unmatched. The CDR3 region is CASTPWGDRRVLGYTF. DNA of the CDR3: TGTGCCAGTACCCCCTGGGGGGACAGGAGGGTCCTTGGCTACACCTTC.

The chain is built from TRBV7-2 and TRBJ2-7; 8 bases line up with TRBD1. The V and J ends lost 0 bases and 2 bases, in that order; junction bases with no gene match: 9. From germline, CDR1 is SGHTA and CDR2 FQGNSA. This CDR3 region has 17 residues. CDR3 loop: CASSLALQGAGAYEQYF. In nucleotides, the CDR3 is TGTGCCAGCAGCTTAGCGCTCCAGGGGGCCGGAGCCTACGAGCAGTACTTC.

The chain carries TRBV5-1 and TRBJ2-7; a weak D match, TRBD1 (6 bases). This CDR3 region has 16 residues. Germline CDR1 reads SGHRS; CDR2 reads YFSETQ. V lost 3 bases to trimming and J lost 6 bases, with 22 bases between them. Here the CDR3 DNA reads TGCGCCAGCAGCTGGGGGCCTTGGCCCCCCCCTGGCGAGCAGTACTTC. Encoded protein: CASSWGPWPPPGEQYF.

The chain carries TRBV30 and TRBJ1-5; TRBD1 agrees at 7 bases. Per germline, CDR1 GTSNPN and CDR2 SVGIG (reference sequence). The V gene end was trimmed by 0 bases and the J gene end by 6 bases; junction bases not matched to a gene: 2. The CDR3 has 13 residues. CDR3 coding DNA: TGTGCCTGGAGTGTACCAGGGGGTCAGCCCCAGCATTTT. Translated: CAWSVPGGQPQHF. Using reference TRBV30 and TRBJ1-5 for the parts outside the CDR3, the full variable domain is SQTIHQWPATLVQPVGSPLSLECTVEGTSNPNLYWYRQAAGRGLQLLFYSVGIGQISSEVPQNLSASRPQDRQFILSSKKLLLSDSGFYLCAWSVPGGQPQHFGDGTRLSIL.

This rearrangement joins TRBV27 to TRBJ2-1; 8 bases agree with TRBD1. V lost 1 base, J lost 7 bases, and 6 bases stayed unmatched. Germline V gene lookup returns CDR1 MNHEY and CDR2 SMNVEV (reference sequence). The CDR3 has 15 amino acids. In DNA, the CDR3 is TGTGCCAGCAGTTTATGGGGCAGGGGGCGGAATGAGCAGTTCTTC. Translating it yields CASSLWGRGRNEQFF.

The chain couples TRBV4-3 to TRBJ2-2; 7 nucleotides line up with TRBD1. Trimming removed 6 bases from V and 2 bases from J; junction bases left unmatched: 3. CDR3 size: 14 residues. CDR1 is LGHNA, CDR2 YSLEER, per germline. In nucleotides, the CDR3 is TGCGCCAGCAGTGGGACAGTCAACACCGGGGAGCTGTTTTTT. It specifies CASSGTVNTGELFF.

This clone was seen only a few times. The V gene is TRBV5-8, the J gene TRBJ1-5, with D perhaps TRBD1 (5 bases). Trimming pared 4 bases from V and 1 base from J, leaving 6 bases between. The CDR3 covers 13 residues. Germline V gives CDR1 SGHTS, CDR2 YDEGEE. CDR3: CASSKGSNQPQHF. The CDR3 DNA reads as TGTGCCAGCAGCAAGGGGAGCAATCAGCCCCAGCATTTT.

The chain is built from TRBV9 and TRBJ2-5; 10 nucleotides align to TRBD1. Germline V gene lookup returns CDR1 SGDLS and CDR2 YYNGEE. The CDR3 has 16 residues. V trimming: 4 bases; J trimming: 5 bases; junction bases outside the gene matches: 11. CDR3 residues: CASSPHPTGGRETQYF. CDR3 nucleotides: TGTGCCAGCAGCCCCCACCCGACAGGGGGCAGGGAGACCCAGTACTTC.

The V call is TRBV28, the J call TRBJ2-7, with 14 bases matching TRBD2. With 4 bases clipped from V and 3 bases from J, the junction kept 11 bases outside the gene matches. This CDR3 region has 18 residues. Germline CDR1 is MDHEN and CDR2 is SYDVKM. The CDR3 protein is CASSSGTSGSIIFYEQYF. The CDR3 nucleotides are TGTGCCAGCAGTTCAGGGACTAGCGGGAGCATTATCTTCTACGAGCAGTACTTC.

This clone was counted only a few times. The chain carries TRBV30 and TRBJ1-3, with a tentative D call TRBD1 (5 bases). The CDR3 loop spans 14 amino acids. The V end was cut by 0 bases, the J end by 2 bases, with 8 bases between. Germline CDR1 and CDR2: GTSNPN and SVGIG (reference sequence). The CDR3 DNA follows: TGTGCCTGGAGTGTGGCAGGGCCTGGAAACACCATATATTTT. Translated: CAWSVAGPGNTIYF.

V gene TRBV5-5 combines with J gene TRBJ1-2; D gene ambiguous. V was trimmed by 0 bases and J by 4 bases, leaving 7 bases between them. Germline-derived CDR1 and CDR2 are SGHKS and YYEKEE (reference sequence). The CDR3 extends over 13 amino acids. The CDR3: CASSLAAGYGYTF. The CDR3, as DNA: TGTGCCAGCAGCTTGGCCGCCGGCTATGGCTACACCTTC.

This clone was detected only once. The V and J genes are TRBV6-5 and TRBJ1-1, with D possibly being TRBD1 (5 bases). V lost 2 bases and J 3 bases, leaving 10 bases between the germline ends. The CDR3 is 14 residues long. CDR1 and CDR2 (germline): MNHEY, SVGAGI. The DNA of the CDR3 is TGTGCCAGCAGTTACAATCGGGGGGACACTGAAGCTTTCTTT. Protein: CASSYNRGDTEAFF.

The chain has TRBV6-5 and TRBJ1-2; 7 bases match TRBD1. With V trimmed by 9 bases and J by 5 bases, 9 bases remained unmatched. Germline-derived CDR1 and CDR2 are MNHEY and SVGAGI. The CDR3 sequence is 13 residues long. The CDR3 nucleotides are TGTGCCAGTCTAAGACAGGGCCAATATGGCTACACCTTC. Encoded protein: CASLRQGQYGYTF.

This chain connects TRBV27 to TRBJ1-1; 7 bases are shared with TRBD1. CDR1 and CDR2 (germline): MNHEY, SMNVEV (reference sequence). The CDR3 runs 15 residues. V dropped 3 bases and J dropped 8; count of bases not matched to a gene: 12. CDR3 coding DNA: TGTGCCAGCAGTTTCTTTCCCCCGCAGGGGGTGGAAGCTTTCTTT. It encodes CASSFFPPQGVEAFF.

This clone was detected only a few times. The CDR3 coding sequence is TGTGCCAGAAGCATAGGCGGGCAGGGGGTGGGAAAACTGTTTTTT. This sequence encodes CARSIGGQGVGKLFF. The genes are TRBV5-3 and TRBJ1-4; 7 bases match TRBD1. TRBV5-3 falls under the ORF class, with uncertain function. The CDR3 sequence is 15 residues long. V trimming: 4 bases; J trimming: 10 bases; junction bases outside the gene matches: 13.

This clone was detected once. CDR3 region: CASSQGEANIQYF. Here the CDR3 DNA reads TGTGCCAGCAGCCAAGGGGAGGCCAACATTCAGTACTTC. The rearrangement links TRBV14 to TRBJ2-4; D possibly corresponds to TRBD2 (6 bases). The germline CDR1 and CDR2 sequences are SGHDN and FVKESK. The CDR3 length is 13 residues. Deletions cut 1 base from V and 7 bases from J, with 8 bases between. Complete variable domain (other parts from reference TRBV14 and TRBJ2-4): EAGVTQFPSHSVIEKGQTVTLRCDPISGHDNLYWYRRVMGKEIKFLLHFVKESKQDESGMPNNRFLAERTGGTYSTLKVQPAELEDSGVYFCASSQGEANIQYFGAGTRLSVL.

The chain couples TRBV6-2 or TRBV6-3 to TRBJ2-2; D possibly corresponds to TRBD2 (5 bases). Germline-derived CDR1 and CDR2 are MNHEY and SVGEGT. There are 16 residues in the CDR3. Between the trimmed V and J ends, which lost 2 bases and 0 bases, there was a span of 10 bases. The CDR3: CASSYPAGTNTGELFF. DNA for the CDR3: TGTGCCAGCAGTTACCCGGCGGGCACGAACACCGGGGAGCTGTTTTTT.

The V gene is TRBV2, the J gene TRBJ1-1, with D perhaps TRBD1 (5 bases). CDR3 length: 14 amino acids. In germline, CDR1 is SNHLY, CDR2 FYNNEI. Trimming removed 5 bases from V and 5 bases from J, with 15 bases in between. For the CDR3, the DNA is TGTGCCAGCAGTACCGACGGGGGTACGACTGAAGCTTTCTTT. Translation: CASSTDGGTTEAFF.

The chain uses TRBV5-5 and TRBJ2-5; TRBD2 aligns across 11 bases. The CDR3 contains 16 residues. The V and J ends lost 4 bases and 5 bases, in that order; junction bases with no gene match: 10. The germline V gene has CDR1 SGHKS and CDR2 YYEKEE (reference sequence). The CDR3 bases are TGTGCCAGCAGCCAAATGCGGACTAGCGGGTGGGAGACCCAGTACTTC. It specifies CASSQMRTSGWETQYF.

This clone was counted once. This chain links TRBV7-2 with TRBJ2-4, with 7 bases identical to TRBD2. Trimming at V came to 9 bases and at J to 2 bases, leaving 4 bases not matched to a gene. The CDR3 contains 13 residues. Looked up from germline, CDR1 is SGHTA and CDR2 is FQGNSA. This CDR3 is CASSSGPKNIQYF. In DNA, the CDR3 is TGTGCCAGTTCTAGCGGACCCAAAAACATTCAGTACTTC.

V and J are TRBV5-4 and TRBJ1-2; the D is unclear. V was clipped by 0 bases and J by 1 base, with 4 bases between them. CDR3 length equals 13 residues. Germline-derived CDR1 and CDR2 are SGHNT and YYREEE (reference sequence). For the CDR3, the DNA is TGTGCCAGCAGCTTGGACAGTAACTATGGCTACACCTTC. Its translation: CASSLDSNYGYTF.

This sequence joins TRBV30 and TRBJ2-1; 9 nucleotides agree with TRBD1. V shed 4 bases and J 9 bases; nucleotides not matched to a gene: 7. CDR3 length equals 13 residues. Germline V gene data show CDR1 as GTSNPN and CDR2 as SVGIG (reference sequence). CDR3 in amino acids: CAWNADRGSEQFF. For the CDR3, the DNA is TGTGCCTGGAACGCCGACAGGGGGAGTGAGCAGTTCTTC.

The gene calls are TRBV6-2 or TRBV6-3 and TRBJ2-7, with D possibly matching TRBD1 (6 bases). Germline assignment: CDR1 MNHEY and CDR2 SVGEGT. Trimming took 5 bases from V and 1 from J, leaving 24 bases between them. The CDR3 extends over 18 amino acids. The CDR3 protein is CASSPNFIQGNPSYEQYF. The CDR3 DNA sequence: TGTGCCAGCAGTCCGAACTTTATACAGGGCAACCCTTCCTACGAGCAGTACTTC.

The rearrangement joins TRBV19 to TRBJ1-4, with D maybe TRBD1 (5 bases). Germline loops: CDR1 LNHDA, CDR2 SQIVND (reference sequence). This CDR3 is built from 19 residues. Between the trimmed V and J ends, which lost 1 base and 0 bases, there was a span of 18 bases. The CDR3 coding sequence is TGTGCCAGTAGTATAGGGGGAAGGGGAAAGGGTGCAACTAATGAAAAACTGTTTTTT. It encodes CASSIGGRGKGATNEKLFF.

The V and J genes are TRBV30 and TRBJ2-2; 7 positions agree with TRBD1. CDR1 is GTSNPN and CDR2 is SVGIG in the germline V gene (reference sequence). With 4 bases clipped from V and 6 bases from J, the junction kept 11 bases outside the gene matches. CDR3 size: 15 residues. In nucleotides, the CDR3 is TGTGCCTGGACTCAGACAGGGCTGGGGGCCGGGGAGCTGTTTTTT. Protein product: CAWTQTGLGAGELFF.

The CDR3 sequence: CASRLNYGYTF. The CDR3 coding sequence is TGTGCCAGCCGTTTAAACTATGGCTACACCTTC. The chain has TRBV2 and TRBJ1-2; no definite D call. V gave up 8 bases and J gave up 2 bases, with 6 bases separating them. Germline values: CDR1 SNHLY, CDR2 FYNNEI. The CDR3 is made up of 11 amino acids.

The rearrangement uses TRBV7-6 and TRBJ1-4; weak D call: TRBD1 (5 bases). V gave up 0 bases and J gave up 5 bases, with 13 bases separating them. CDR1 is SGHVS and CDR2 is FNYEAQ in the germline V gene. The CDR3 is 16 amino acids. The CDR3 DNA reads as TGTGCCAGCAGCTTAGCGGGGGGGACGGGAAATGAAAAACTGTTTTTT. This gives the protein CASSLAGGTGNEKLFF.

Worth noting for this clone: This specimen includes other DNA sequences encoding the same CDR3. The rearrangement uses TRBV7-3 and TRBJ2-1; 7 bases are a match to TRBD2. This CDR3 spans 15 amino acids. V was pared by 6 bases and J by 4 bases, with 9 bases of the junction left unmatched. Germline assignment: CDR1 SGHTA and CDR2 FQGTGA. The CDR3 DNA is TGTGCCAGCAGTCGTAGACTAGCAGAGTACAATGAGCAGTTCTTC. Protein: CASSRRLAEYNEQFF.

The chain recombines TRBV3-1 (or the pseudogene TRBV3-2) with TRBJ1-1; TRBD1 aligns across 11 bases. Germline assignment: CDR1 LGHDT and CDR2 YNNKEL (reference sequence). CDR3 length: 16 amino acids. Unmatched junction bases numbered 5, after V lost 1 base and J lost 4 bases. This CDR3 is CASSQGRTGGRTEAFF. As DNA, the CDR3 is TGTGCCAGCAGCCAAGGTCGGACAGGGGGCCGCACTGAAGCTTTCTTT.

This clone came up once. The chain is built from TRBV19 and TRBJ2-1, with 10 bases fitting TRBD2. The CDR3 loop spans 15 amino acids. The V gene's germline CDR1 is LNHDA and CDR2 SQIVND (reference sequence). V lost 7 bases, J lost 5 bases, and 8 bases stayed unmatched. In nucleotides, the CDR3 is TGTGCCAGTAATTTTGGTAGCGGGAGGCACAATGAGCAGTTCTTC. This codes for CASNFGSGRHNEQFF.

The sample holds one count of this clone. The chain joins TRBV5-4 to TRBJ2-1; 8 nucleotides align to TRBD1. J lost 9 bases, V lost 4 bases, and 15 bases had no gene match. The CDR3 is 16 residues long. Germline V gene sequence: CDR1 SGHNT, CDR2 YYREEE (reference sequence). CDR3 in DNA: TGTGCCAGCAGCCCAGGGGGCAGCCTGACGACAAGTGAGCAGTTCTTC. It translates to CASSPGGSLTTSEQFF. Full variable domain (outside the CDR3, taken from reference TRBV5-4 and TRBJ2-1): ETGVTQSPTHLIKTRGQQVTLRCSSQSGHNTVSWYQQALGQGPQFIFQYYREEENGRGNFPPRFSGLQFPNYSSELNVNALELDDSALYLCASSPGGSLTTSEQFFGPGTRLTVL.